This passage covers 5 T cell receptor beta chains from one sample sequenced in a study of spatial heterogeneity in lung cancer. Study-level findings and limits: Expanded alpha and beta TCR counts within tumors tracked tumor mutation counts.

The antigens of these receptors remain unknown. TCRdb processed the 5' RACE reads anew with MiXCR; each CDR3 protein has one entry. The profile shows more than 20,000 distinct CDR3 sequences, 2.8% of them singletons. Time point reported: sample taken at primary tumor resection. This specimen consisted of lung tumor tissue, obtained at surgery. Source of these receptors: a male donor with early-stage non-small cell lung cancer.

This clonotype was seen ten or more times. The V gene is TRBV7-9, the J gene TRBJ1-1, with D maybe TRBD1 (5 bases). This CDR3 contains 13 residues. The germline V gene encodes CDR1 SEHNR and CDR2 FQNEAQ (reference sequence). V dropped 4 bases and J dropped 3 bases, with 9 bases sitting between them. This CDR3 is CASSSVGDTEAFF. CDR3 sequence (DNA): TGTGCCAGCAGCTCTGTGGGGGACACTGAAGCTTTCTTT.

This clonotype occurred many times. V and J are TRBV25-1 and TRBJ1-1; unclear D gene. This CDR3 is 14 amino acids long. Germline-derived CDR1 and CDR2 are MGHDK and SYGVNS. V was pared by 4 bases and J by 4 bases, with 13 bases between. CDR3 in amino acids: CASSANPRSTEAFF. In DNA form, the CDR3 reads TGTGCCAGCAGTGCAAATCCCAGGAGCACTGAAGCTTTCTTT. The variable domain in full, with the rest retrieved from reference TRBV25-1 and TRBJ1-1, is EADIYQTPRYLVIGTGKKITLECSQTMGHDKMYWYQQDPGMELHLIHYSYGVNSTEKGDLSSESTVSRIRTEHFPLTLESARPSHTSQYLCASSANPRSTEAFFGQGTRLTVV.

This clonotype was recorded at least ten times. The chain employs TRBV7-2 and TRBJ2-4; D is perhaps TRBD2 (5 bases). The CDR3 contains 14 residues. V gave up 1 base and J gave up 8 bases, with 12 bases separating them. CDR1 SGHTA and CDR2 FQGNSA come from the germline V gene. The CDR3 DNA follows: TGTGCCAGCAGCTTAGGAGGGAGTCTAGACATTCAGTACTTC. Protein: CASSLGGSLDIQYF.

This clonotype was observed many times. V is TRBV29-1 and J is TRBJ2-3; D tentatively reads TRBD1 or TRBD2 (6 bases each). CDR3 size: 14 residues. V lost 3 bases, J lost 2 bases, and 12 bases lay in between. Germline V gene sequence: CDR1 SQVTM, CDR2 ANQGSEA. In DNA form, the CDR3 reads TGCAGCGTTGAGCGCGGGACAACCACAGATACGCAGTATTTT. Protein sequence: CSVERGTTTDTQYF.

This clonotype rates as medium-sized. This chain connects TRBV28 to TRBJ2-2; D could derive from TRBD1 or TRBD2 (6 bases each). Trimming took off 8 bases at V and 5 bases at J, with 21 bases between the two ends. Germline values: CDR1 MDHEN, CDR2 SYDVKM. The CDR3 loop spans 16 amino acids. The CDR3 loop is CASGSSSGAGTGELFF. CDR3 sequence (DNA): TGTGCCAGCGGTTCCTCTTCGGGGGCGGGAACCGGGGAGCTGTTTTTT.